Reported below is one T cell receptor beta chain. Its specific antigen is unknown. The input lacks base qualities; no much larger clone sits a single base away. The sample originates from a study of cytomegalovirus exposure and HLA in healthy donors (dated by TCRdb to 2016 to 2017). About the full investigation: An earlier analysis of 587 of the donors reported 276 Gb of sequence data and 95 million to 140 million unique TCR beta sequences obtained from around 170 million T cells. About 280 gigabases of sequencing data and 80 million or so unique TCR sequences were included in an early release covering under 650 HLA-typed donors. The genetic ancestry cluster associated with self-reported Caucasian donors included around four fifths of the 398 genotyped donors. The study was designed to test whether signatures of past pathogen exposure could be identified by cataloging public T cell receptors. The study used immunosequencing to profile the T cell repertoires of around 600 subjects and linked those repertoires to cytomegalovirus serostatus. In addition to the first cohort of about 650 subjects, a separate validation cohort of 100 to 150 different subjects was used. High-throughput TCR immunosequencing, statistical association of individual TCRs with disease status, and machine learning were combined to predict cytomegalovirus infection status. A later analysis re-examined previously published TCR beta repertoires from roughly 650 donors and added high-resolution HLA genotyping to investigate patterns of TCR occurrence. Rather than using new phenotypic data, the later analysis identified candidate immune exposures from TCR beta sequences and from how often those sequences occurred across donors. An earlier analysis of more than 450 of the donors used high-throughput TCR beta sequencing to judge whether each TCR beta V gene segment behaved as functional or pseudogenic. Alongside the repertoire data, information on donor age, sex, ethnicity and CMV serostatus was compiled. Genome-wide SNP genotypes for about 65% of the 666 donors were used in a later genetic analysis, which treated that subset as a discovery cohort. All discovery cohort repertoires had been generated on a single sequencing platform. HLA typing covered class I and class II loci at four-digit resolution. The number of donors typed differed by locus, with about 629-630 for A, B, C, DRB1 and DQB1, more than 500 for DQA1, about 610 for DPA1, and 400 to 490 for DPB1. Because of strong linkage in the cohort, roughly five DR-DQ haplotypes were treated as single units for association and clustering. Among several hundred genotyped donors of the cohort, an average of approximately 240,000 unique TCR beta nucleotide sequences was sequenced per donor, of which roughly 17% were non-productive.

The cohort was made up of around 720 healthy bone marrow donors. All cohort members were sampled while nominally healthy, although unrecorded immune exposures were likely present. The donor tested CMV seropositive, placing the donor among the 290 or so seropositive members of the cohort. A peripheral blood sample was provided by each donor, and peripheral blood mononuclear cells were used for TCR beta sequencing. Genomic DNA extraction from the blood cell samples was performed with the Qiagen DNeasy Blood Extraction Kit. The germline V gene (reference sequence) supplies CDR1 GTSNPN and CDR2 SVGIG. The trim is 8 bases for V and 1 base for J, with a gap of 8 bases between the germline ends. The CDR3, from cysteine to phenylalanine, totals 11 residues. Only CDR3 DNA is held: 33 bases, read in frame from base 1. Broad study findings and their caveats: An earlier analysis of 587 of the donors showed that most TCR beta V segments appeared in productive rearrangements either about 87% or about 30% of the time, which broadly matched IMGT annotations. According to a later genetic analysis, donors in an Asian-associated ancestry cluster had fewer N-insertions in productive TCRs than the approximately 650-donor mean. This cohort had only TCR beta chains sequenced, and the lack of alpha or paired-chain data limited which features could be detected. For the cohort, immune exposure information was limited to CMV serostatus. Because HLA typing was missing for some donors at each locus, association tests included only the typed subset. Compared with equally common non-associated chains, HLA-associated TCR beta chains in a later analysis were more clonally expanded and had lower generation probabilities. Correlated functional status among segregating V segments might be attributable to linkage disequilibrium, but an unknown experimental factor could not be ruled out. Some IMGT-functional V segments, including TRBV6-2 and TRBV6-3, could not be told apart with the 87-base-pair reads, so those segments were excluded. Most CMV-associated TCR beta chains appeared to be HLA-restricted in a later analysis, and the HLA associations seemed to be driven largely by CMV exposure. In the study, 150 to 200 TCR beta chains were listed as associated with cytomegalovirus. Because counts were too low, about 15 rarely observed V segments, including chromosome 9 orphons, were left out of the earlier analysis of over 550 of the donors. The authors suggested that the approach could potentially be generalized to other disease states and immunological phenotypes. In vitro tests confirmed that a few of the cytomegalovirus-associated TCR beta chains recognize cytomegalovirus antigens. A further reported finding was that TCR beta sequences accurately predicted the HLA-A and HLA-B alleles for most subjects in the first cohort. A later analysis reported that several top co-occurrence clusters appeared linked to parvovirus B19, influenza, CMV and Epstein-Barr virus. In a later analysis, TCR association rates were found to vary across HLA loci, with the most associated TCRs seen for DRB1 alleles and the fewest for HLA-C alleles. Strong co-occurrence of HLA alleles, especially DR and DQ, made assigning TCR associations to individual alleles difficult. Cytomegalovirus status was reported to be diagnosed by the classifier with high specificity and sensitivity in both the original and validation cohorts. At a false discovery rate of 0.05, a later analysis linked some 18,000 TCR beta sequences to specific HLA alleles. Most TCR sequences were seen in very few donors, while some public TCRs were found in many individuals. A group of highly shared sequence variants was considered likely to be a technical artifact of the sequencing pipeline. The presence/absence analyses assumed that sequencing depth was roughly uniform across donors, and that assumption may not be true. A later genetic analysis associated a missense DCLRE1C variant with V-gene and J-gene trimming of TCR beta chains, and an independent cohort replicated the association.

The library relied on the immunoSEQ multiplex PCR assay. A mixture of 60 forward primers for TCR Vbeta segments and 13 reverse primers for TCR Jbeta segments was used in the multiplex PCR. The CDR3 region of rearranged TCR beta genes was amplified from genomic DNA by a multiplex PCR assay. The amplified TCR beta libraries were sequenced on the Illumina HiSeq System as 87-base-pair reads. On the authors' methods: A later analysis counted about 80 million unique TCR beta chains across the roughly 700 repertoires, and around 9.9 million of these chains were shared by at least two donors. To remove PCR and sequencing errors, raw reads were error-corrected and collapsed into unique sequences using a nearest-neighbor algorithm that merged closely related sequences. To assign V, D and J gene segments, CDR3 sequences were aligned to IMGT reference sequences. Each retained sequence needed at least a six-nucleotide match to both a V gene segment and a J gene segment. Rearrangements were called productive when the CDR3 lacked stop codons and stayed in frame with V and J; all others were non-productive. Following IMGT convention, CDR3 was defined as the stretch from the second conserved V-encoded cysteine to the conserved J-encoded phenylalanine. Sequences without an unambiguous match to a single V gene segment were excluded from the earlier analysis of a few hundred of the donors. In an earlier analysis of 500 to 750 of the donors, V segments were called functional above 56.7% productive rearrangements and were called segregating when the between-donor standard deviation exceeded 5%. To diagnose cytomegalovirus status from the catalog of TCR beta chain sequences, a statistical classification framework was built. In a later analysis, V and J genes were assigned by comparing TCR nucleotide sequences against IMGT/GENE-DB human TR gene sequences. A later analysis assigned CDR3 sequences and most-parsimonious VDJ recombination scenarios with the TCRdist pipeline. In a later analysis, each TCR beta chain was defined by its CDR3 amino acid sequence together with its V-gene family, and reads without a unique V-gene family were excluded. As a way to deal with suspected cross-contamination and a sequencing artifact, a later analysis dropped 592 nucleotide sequences that were highly shared and had low generation probability. For each public chain, a later analysis derived a clonal expansion index from normalized ranks of inferred template counts within each repertoire. In a later analysis, generation probabilities were computed with a VDJ recombination model fitted to out-of-frame rearrangements, and the resulting probabilities were checked against IGoR. A later analysis scored TCR-TCR, TCR-HLA and TCR-CMV co-occurrence with hypergeometric tests, applying a repertoire-size bias correction to TCR pairs. False discovery rates were estimated in a later analysis by permuting HLA or CMV assignments 20 times. In a later analysis, co-occurring TCRs were grouped with DBSCAN, and TCRdist sequence similarity was added when clustering was performed within HLA-allele-positive subsets. Repertoires with fewer than 30,000 or more than 120,000 public chains, plus five repertoires with anomalous nucleotide sharing, were excluded from co-occurrence clustering. TCRdb stores this immuneACCESS table with in-frame sequences only. Part of the clones is absent; in the studies checked, under half of the shortfall reflects unresolved V genes, and no reason is known for the rest. D and trimming were read from the DNA, whereas the V and J calls and clone size are those reported in that table. In all, the sample holds 150,000 to 200,000 clones, and 81% of those were seen once. The biggest ten clones account for roughly 4.5% of the sample.

This receptor chain uses TRBV30 and TRBJ1-1, with the D gene not confidently named. This clonotype was sampled from a young woman in good health and CMV-seropositive. The sample comprised PBMCs. The nucleotide sequence reads as follows: TGTGCCGGAGAAAGGAACACTGAAGCTTTCTTT. This encodes CAGERNTEAFF.